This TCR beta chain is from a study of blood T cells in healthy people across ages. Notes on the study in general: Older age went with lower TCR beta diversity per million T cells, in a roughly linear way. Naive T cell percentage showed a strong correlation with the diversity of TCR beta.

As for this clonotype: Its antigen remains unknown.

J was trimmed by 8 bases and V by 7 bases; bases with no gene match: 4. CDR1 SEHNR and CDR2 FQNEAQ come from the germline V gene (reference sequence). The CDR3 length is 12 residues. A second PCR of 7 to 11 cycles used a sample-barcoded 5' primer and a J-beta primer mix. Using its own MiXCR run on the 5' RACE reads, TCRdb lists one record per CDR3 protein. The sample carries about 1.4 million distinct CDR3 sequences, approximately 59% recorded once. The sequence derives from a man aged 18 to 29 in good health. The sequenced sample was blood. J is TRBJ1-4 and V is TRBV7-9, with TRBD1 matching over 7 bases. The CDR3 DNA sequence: TGTGCCAGCACTAGGGGGCAGGAAAAACTGTTTTTT. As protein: CASTRGQEKLFF.